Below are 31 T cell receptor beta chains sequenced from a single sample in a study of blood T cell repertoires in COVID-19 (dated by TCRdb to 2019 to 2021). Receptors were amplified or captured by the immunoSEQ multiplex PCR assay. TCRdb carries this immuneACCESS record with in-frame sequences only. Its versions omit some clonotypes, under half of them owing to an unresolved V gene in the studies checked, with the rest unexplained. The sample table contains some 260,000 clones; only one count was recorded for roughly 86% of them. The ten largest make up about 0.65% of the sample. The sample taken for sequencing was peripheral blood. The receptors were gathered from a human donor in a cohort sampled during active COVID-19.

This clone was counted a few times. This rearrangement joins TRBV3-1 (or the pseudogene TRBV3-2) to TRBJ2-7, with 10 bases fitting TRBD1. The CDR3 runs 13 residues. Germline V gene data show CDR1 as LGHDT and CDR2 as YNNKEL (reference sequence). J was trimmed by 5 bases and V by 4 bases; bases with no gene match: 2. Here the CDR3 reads CASSRTGGHEQYF. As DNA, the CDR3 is TGTGCCAGCAGCCGGACAGGGGGGCACGAGCAGTACTTC.

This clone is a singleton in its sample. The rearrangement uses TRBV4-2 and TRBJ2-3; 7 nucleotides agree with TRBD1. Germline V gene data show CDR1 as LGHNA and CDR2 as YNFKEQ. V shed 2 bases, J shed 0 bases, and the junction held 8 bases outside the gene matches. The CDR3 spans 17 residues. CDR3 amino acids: CASSQMHTGASTDTQYF. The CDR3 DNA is TGTGCCAGCAGCCAAATGCATACAGGGGCCAGCACAGATACGCAGTATTTT.

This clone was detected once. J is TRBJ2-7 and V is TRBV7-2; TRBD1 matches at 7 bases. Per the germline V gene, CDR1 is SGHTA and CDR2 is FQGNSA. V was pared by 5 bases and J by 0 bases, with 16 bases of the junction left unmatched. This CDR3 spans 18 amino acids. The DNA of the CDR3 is TGTGCCAGCAGCATACAGGGGTCTGGTTCGACCAGCTCCTACGAGCAGTACTTC. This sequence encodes CASSIQGSGSTSSYEQYF.

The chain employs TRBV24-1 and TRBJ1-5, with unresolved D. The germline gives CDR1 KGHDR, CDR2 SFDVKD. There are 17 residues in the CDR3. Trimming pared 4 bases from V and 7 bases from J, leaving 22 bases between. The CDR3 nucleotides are TGTGCCACCAGTGACCGCAAAGATACCAATCCGGGGCAGCCCCAGCATTTT. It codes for CATSDRKDTNPGQPQHF.

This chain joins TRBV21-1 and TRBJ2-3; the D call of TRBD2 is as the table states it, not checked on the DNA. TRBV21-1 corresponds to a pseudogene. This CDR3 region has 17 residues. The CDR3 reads CASSKARPGRHTDTQYF. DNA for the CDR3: TGTGCCAGCAGCAAAGCTAGGCCAGGGAGGCACACAGATACGCAGTATTTT.

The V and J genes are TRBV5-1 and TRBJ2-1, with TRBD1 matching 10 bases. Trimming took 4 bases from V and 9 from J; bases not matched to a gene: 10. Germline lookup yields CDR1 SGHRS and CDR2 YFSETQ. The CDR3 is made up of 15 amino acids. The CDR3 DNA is TGCGCCAGCAGCCCTGAGGACAGGGGGTTAGGTGAGCAGTTCTTC. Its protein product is CASSPEDRGLGEQFF.

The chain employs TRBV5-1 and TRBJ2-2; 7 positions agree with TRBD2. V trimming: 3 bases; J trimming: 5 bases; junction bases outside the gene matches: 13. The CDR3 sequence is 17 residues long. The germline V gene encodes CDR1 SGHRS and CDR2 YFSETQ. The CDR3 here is CASSWGTRGSGTGELFF. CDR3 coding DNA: TGCGCCAGCAGCTGGGGAACTCGCGGGAGTGGAACCGGGGAGCTGTTTTTT.

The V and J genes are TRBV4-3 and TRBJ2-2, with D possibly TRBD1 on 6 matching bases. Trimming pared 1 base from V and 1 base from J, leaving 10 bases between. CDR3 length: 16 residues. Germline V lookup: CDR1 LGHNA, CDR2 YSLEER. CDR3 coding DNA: TGCGCCAGCAGCCAAGTGGGGGCGTTGAACACCGGGGAGCTGTTTTTT. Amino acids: CASSQVGALNTGELFF.

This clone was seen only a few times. The CDR3 bases are TGCGCCAGCAGCCAAGGCAGAATCACTGAAGCTTTCTTT. Translated, it gives CASSQGRITEAFF. The chain combines TRBV4-3 with TRBJ1-1; D unclear. Per germline, CDR1 LGHNA and CDR2 YSLEER. CDR3 length: 13 amino acids. The V gene lost 1 base and the J gene lost 4 bases, with 7 bases spanning the gap.

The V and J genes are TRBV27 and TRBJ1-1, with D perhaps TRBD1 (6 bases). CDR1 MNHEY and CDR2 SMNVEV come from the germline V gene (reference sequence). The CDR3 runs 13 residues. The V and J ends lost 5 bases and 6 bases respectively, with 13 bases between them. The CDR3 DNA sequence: TGTGCCAGCAGTGCACAGGGTGACCCTGAAGCTTTCTTT. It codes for CASSAQGDPEAFF.

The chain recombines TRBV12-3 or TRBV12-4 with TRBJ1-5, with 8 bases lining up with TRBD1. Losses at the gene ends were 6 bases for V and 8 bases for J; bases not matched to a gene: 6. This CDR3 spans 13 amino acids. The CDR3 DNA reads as TGTGCCAGCAGCGGACAGGGTGCTGAGCCCCAGCATTTT. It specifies CASSGQGAEPQHF.

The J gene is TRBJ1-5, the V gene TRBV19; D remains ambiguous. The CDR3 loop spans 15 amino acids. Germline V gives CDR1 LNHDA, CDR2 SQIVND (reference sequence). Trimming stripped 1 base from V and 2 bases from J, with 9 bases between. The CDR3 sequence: CASSIVAGGNQPQHF. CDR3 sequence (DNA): TGTGCCAGTAGTATAGTCGCGGGCGGCAATCAGCCCCAGCATTTT. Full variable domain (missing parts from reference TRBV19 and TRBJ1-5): DGGITQSPKYLFRKEGQNVTLSCEQNLNHDAMYWYRQDPGQGLRLIYYSQIVNDFQKGDIAEGYSVSREKKESFPLTVTSAQKNPTAFYLCASSIVAGGNQPQHFGDGTRLSIL.

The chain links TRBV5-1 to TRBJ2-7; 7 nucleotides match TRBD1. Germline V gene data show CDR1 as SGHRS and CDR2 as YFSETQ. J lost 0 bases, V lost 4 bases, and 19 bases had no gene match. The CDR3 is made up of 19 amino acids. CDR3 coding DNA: TGCGCCAGCAGCCCACAGACAGGGTCAGGGTGGGGGTACTCCTACGAGCAGTACTTC. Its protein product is CASSPQTGSGWGYSYEQYF.

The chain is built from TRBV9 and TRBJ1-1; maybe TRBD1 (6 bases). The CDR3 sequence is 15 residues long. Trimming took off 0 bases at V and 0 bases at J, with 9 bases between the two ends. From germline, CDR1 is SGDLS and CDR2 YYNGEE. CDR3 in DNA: TGTGCCAGCAGCGTAGCTACAGGGTTGAACACTGAAGCTTTCTTT. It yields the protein CASSVATGLNTEAFF. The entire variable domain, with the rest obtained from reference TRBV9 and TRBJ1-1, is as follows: DSGVTQTPKHLITATGQRVTLRCSPRSGDLSVYWYQQSLDQGLQFLIQYYNGEERAKGNILERFSAQQFPDLHSELNLSSLELGDSALYFCASSVATGLNTEAFFGQGTRLTVV.

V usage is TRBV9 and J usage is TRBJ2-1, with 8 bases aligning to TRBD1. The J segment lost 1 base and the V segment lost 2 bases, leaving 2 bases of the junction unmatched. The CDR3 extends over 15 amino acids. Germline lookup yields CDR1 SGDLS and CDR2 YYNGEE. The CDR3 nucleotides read TGTGCCAGCAGCGTCAGGGGGCTTTCCTACAATGAGCAGTTCTTC. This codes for CASSVRGLSYNEQFF.

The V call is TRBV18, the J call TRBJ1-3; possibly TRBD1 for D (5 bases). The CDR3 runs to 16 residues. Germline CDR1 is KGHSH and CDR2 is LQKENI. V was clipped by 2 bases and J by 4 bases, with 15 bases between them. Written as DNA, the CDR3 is TGTGCCAGCTCACCAGACAGACCCTCGGTAGGAAACACCATATATTTT. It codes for CASSPDRPSVGNTIYF.

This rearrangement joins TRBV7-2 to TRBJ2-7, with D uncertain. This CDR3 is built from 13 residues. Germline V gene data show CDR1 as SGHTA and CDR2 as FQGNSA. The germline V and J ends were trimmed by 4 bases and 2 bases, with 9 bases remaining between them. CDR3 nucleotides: TGTGCCAGCAGCTCCTCCTCTGCCTACGAGCAGTACTTC. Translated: CASSSSSAYEQYF.

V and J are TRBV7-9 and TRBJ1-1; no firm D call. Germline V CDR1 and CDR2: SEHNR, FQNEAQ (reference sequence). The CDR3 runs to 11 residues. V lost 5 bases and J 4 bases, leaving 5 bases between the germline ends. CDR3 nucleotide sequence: TGTGCCAGCAGCCCGGGCACTGAAGCTTTCTTT. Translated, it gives CASSPGTEAFF.

CDR3 residues: CASSPIEGELFF. For the CDR3, the DNA is TGTGCCAGCAGCCCTATCGAAGGGGAGCTGTTTTTT. The J gene is TRBJ2-2, the V gene TRBV3-1 (or the pseudogene TRBV3-2); no clear D gene. Germline assignment: CDR1 LGHDT and CDR2 YNNKEL (reference sequence). This CDR3 has 12 amino acids. Trimming removed 4 bases from V and 8 bases from J, with 8 bases in between.

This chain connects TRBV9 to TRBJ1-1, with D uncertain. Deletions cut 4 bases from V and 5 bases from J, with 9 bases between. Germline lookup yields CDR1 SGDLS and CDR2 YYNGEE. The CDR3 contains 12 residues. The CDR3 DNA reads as TGTGCCAGCAGCTCCGGTTCAACTGAAGCTTTCTTT. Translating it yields CASSSGSTEAFF.

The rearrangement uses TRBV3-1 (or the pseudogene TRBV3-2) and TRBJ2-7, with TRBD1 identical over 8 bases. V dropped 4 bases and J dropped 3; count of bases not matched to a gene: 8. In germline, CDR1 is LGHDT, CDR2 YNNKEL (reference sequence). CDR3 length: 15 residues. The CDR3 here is CASSLDQGANYEQYF. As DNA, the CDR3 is TGTGCCAGCAGCCTCGACCAGGGGGCGAACTACGAGCAGTACTTC.

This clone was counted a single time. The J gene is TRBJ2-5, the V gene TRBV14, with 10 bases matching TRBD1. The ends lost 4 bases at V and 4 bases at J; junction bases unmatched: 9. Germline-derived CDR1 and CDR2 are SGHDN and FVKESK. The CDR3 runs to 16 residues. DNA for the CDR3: TGTGCCAGCAGCCTCCTCGGACAGGGGGTAAGAGAGACCCAGTACTTC. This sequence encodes CASSLLGQGVRETQYF.

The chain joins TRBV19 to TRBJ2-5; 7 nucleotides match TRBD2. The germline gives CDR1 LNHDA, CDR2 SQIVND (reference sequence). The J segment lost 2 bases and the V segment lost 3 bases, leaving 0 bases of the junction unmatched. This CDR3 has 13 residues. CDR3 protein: CASSMGGQETQYF. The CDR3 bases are TGTGCCAGTAGTATGGGAGGGCAAGAGACCCAGTACTTC.

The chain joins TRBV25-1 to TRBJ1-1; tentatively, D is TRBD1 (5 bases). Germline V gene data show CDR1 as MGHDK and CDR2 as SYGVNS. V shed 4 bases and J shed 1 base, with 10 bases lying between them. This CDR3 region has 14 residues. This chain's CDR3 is CASSGYTGNTEAFF. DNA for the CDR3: TGTGCCAGCAGTGGCTATACAGGGAACACTGAAGCTTTCTTT.

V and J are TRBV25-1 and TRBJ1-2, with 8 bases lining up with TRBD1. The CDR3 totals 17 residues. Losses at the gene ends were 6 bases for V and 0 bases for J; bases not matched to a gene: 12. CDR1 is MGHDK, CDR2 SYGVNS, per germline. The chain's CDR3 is CASSARTGRETNYGYTF. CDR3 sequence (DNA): TGTGCCAGCAGCGCCCGGACAGGGAGGGAGACTAACTATGGCTACACCTTC.

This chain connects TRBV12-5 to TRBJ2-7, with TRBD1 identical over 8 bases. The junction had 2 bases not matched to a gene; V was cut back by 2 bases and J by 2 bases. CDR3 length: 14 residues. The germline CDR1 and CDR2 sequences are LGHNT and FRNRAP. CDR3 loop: CASGLSQGAYEQYF. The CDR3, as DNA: TGTGCTAGTGGTTTGTCACAGGGGGCCTACGAGCAGTACTTC. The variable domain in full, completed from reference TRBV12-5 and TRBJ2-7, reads DARVTQTPRHKVTEMGQEVTMRCQPILGHNTVFWYRQTMMQGLELLAYFRNRAPLDDSGMPKDRFSAEMPDATLATLKIQPSEPRDSAVYFCASGLSQGAYEQYFGPGTRLTVT.

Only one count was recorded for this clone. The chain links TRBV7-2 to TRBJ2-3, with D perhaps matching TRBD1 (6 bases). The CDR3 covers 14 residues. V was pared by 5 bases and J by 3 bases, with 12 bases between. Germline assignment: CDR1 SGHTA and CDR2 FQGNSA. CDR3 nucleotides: TGTGCCAGCAGCCATTCAGGGGCGACAGATACGCAGTATTTT. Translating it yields CASSHSGATDTQYF.

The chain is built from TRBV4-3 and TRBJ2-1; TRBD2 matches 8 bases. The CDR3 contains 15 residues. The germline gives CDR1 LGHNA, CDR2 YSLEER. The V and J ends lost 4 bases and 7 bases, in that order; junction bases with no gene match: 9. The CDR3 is CASSRSLGTSNEQFF. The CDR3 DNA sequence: TGCGCCAGCAGCCGGAGCCTCGGGACTAGTAATGAGCAGTTCTTC.

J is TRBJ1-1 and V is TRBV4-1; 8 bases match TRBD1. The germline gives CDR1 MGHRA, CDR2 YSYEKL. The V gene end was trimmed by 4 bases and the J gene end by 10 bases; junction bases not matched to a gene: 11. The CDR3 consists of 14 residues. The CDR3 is CASSPPGQEVSAFF. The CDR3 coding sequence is TGCGCCAGCAGCCCTCCGGGACAGGAGGTTTCAGCTTTCTTT.

The CDR3 bases are TGTGCCAGCAGCCAAGGCGGGGTCCAAGAGACCCAGTACTTC. Protein sequence: CASSQGGVQETQYF. The chain uses TRBV5-4 and TRBJ2-5; D is possibly TRBD2 (6 bases). V lost 4 bases and J lost 1, with 11 bases in between. The CDR3 runs 14 residues. Looked up from germline, CDR1 is SGHNT and CDR2 is YYREEE (reference sequence).

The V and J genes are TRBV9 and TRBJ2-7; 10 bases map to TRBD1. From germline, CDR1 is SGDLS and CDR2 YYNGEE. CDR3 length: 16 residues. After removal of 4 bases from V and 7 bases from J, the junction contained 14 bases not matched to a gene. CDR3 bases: TGTGCCAGCAGCCCCGGAGGAAGACAGGGGGCTTGGGAGCAGTACTTC. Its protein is CASSPGGRQGAWEQYF. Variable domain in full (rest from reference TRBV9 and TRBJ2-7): DSGVTQTPKHLITATGQRVTLRCSPRSGDLSVYWYQQSLDQGLQFLIQYYNGEERAKGNILERFSAQQFPDLHSELNLSSLELGDSALYFCASSPGGRQGAWEQYFGPGTRLTVT.